The 3 T cell receptor beta chains in this list originate from one sample, sequenced in a study of human T cells and chemical hapten exposure. Time point meaning: healthy volunteer bleed at 2 weeks. The starting material, unfractionated whole blood, was used for total RNA extraction. A single record per CDR3 protein comes from TCRdb applying MiXCR to the RACE reads. The table lists about 47,000 distinct CDR3 sequences, nearly 4.5% of them singletons. The specimen was whole blood. These receptors all come from a human donor in good health. Some clones in this sample may be carry-over from other donors' samples.

This clonotype was found many times. The chain is built from TRBV20-1 and TRBJ1-1; no clear D gene. Trimming pared 0 bases from V and 6 bases from J, leaving 11 bases between. Germline assignment: CDR1 DFQATT and CDR2 SNEGSKA (reference sequence). The CDR3 totals 13 residues. CDR3 DNA sequence: TGCAGTGCTAGAGATCGGGCCAAGCCTGAAGCTTTCTTT. Amino acid sequence: CSARDRAKPEAFF.

This clonotype was seen ten or more times. This chain joins TRBV3-1 and TRBJ2-3, with 8 bases fitting TRBD2. V lost 0 bases, J lost 4 bases, and 9 bases stayed unmatched. Germline V gene lookup returns CDR1 LGHDT and CDR2 YNNKEL (reference sequence). CDR3 size: 17 residues. The CDR3 region has the DNA TGTGCCAGCAGCCAAGAATTCGACGGGAGGGGCCCAGATACGCAGTATTTT. This gives the protein CASSQEFDGRGPDTQYF.

This clonotype appeared many times. The V and J genes are TRBV28 and TRBJ1-2; D may be TRBD1 (5 bases). The CDR3 sequence is 15 residues long. Between the trimmed V and J ends, which lost 3 bases and 6 bases, there was a span of 17 bases. Per the germline V gene, CDR1 is MDHEN and CDR2 is SYDVKM. The CDR3 DNA reads TGTGCCAGCAGTTTCCCCCACAGGCCGTCCGATGGCTACACCTTC. This codes for CASSFPHRPSDGYTF.